This T cell receptor (beta chain) was observed in a study of cytomegalovirus exposure and HLA in healthy donors. Overall study findings and caveats: According to reports, the classifier identified cytomegalovirus status with high specificity and sensitivity. Many donors carried some public TCRs, although rarity characterized most TCR sequences. Highly shared variants forming one cluster were likely a sequencing artifact.

As regards this clone: Antigen: not known.

J lost 8 bases, V lost 5 bases, and 7 bases had no gene match. The CDR3 is made up of 14 amino acids. Germline V lookup: CDR1 MNHNY, CDR2 SVGAGI (reference sequence). PCR used 60 Vbeta primers and 13 Jbeta primers. Here immunoSEQ multiplex PCR was the method, and the copy in TCRdb shows in-frame clones only, minus some. The table includes approximately 120,000 clones, 76% detected once. Specimen: PBMCs. The J gene is TRBJ2-1, the V gene TRBV6-6, with 9 nucleotides matching TRBD1. This clonotype was sampled from a woman aged 40 to 50 in good health and CMV-seropositive. The DNA of the CDR3 is TGTGCCAGCAGTCAAGGGACAGGGTGGGATGAGCAGTTCTTC. Amino acids: CASSQGTGWDEQFF.